This T cell receptor (beta chain) was documented in a study of OX40 agonist ivuxolimab in advanced cancers. Germline trimming cut 5 bases from V and 4 bases from J; bases unmatched to any gene: 9. CDR1 is SGHDT and CDR2 is YYEEEE in the germline V gene. The CDR3 runs to 15 residues. Some clones are missing from TCRdb's copy, which holds only in-frame ones; the method was immunoSEQ multiplex PCR. The table has roughly 70,000 clones, approximately 80% seen once. The chain uses TRBV5-6 and TRBJ2-7; 10 bases map to TRBD1. The receptor was isolated from an adult with an advanced solid tumor such as melanoma, head and neck, liver or kidney cancer. The source was CD4+ or CD8+ T cells sorted from blood, collected in a trial of the OX40 agonist ivuxolimab. The CDR3 reads CASSRHGTGAYEQYF. The CDR3 coding sequence is TGTGCCAGCAGTCGCCACGGGACAGGGGCTTACGAGCAGTACTTC.